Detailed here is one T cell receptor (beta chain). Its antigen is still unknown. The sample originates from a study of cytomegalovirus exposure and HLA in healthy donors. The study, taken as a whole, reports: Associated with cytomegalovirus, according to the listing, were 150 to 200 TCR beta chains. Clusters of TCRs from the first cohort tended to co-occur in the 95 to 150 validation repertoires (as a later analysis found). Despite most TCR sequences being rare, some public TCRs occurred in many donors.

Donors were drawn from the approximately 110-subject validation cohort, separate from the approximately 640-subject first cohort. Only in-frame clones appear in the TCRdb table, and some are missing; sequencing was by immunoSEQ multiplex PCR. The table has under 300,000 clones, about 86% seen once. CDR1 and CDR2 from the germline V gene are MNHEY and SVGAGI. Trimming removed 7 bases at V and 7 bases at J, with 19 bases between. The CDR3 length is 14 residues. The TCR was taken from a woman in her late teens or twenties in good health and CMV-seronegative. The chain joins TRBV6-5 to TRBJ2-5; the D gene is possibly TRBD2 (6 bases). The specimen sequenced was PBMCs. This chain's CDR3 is CASTRGLTYGTQYF. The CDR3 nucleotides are TGTGCCAGCACCCGCGGACTAACGTACGGGACCCAGTACTTC.